This T cell receptor (beta chain) is drawn from a study of blood T cell repertoires in COVID-19. Assay used: immunoSEQ multiplex PCR; TCRdb lists only in-frame clones, some missing. The sample yields roughly 150,000 clones, roughly 84% seen once. On this clone: An end of the junction does not agree with germline; a read error may underlie this.

Germline CDR1 and CDR2: LGHNA and YSLEER. There are 20 residues in the CDR3. The sequence came from a woman older than 75 with active or convalescent COVID-19. Material for sequencing was peripheral blood. The chain employs TRBV4-3 and TRBJ1-2; D may be TRBD1 (6 bases). In nucleotides, the CDR3 is TGCGCCAGCAGCAAAGAGGTCAGATTGGGTCAGGGGAGTTCTCGGCATGGCTACACCTTC. The encoded protein is CASSKEVRLGQGSSRHGYTF.